The 18 T cell receptor beta chains given below trace back to one sample, sequenced in a study of blood T cell repertoires in COVID-19 (dated by TCRdb to 2018 to 2020). Library method: the immunoSEQ multiplex PCR assay. In TCRdb, the immuneACCESS table is reduced to in-frame sequences with V and J assigned. These tables do not hold every clone; where another copy was compared, an unresolved V gene accounts for under half, and the others remain unexplained. This sample holds about 120,000 clones; about 87% were observed only once. Of the sample, less than 30% falls within the top ten clones. The specimen was peripheral blood. The receptor source for this set is a woman in her seventies with acute or convalescent COVID-19.

The chain couples TRBV7-9 to TRBJ2-7; 8 positions agree with TRBD1. Germline trimming cut 1 base from V and 5 bases from J; bases unmatched to any gene: 7. The CDR3 extends over 15 amino acids. In germline, CDR1 is SEHNR, CDR2 FQNEAQ (reference sequence). As DNA, the CDR3 is TGTGCCAGCAGCTTAGTAGCAGGGGGCCAGGACGAGCAGTACTTC. Protein product: CASSLVAGGQDEQYF.

The chain joins TRBV24-1 to TRBJ1-1; D remains unclear. The germline CDR1 and CDR2 sequences are KGHDR and SFDVKD. Trimming took off 2 bases at V and 8 bases at J, with 11 bases between the two ends. The CDR3 contains 13 residues. CDR3 residues: CATSDWRGGEAFF. The DNA for the CDR3 is TGTGCCACCAGTGATTGGCGGGGTGGGGAAGCTTTCTTT.

The chain combines TRBV2 with TRBJ2-1; 9 bases line up with TRBD1. The CDR3 sequence is 13 residues long. Looked up from germline, CDR1 is SNHLY and CDR2 is FYNNEI. Trimming took 10 bases from V and 3 from J; bases not matched to a gene: 4. As DNA, the CDR3 is TGTGCCACCCCGGGACAGGGCTACAATGAGCAGTTCTTC. As protein: CATPGQGYNEQFF.

The chain combines TRBV7-2 with TRBJ1-2; 8 nucleotides agree with TRBD1. V lost 6 bases, J lost 9 bases, and 6 bases stayed unmatched. This CDR3 has 12 amino acids. Germline lookup yields CDR1 SGHTA and CDR2 FQGNSA. CDR3 DNA: TGTGCCAGCAGTTCGGACAGGGAAAGCTACACCTTC. It is translated as CASSSDRESYTF.

The chain is built from TRBV5-4 and TRBJ1-6, with 8 bases lining up with TRBD1. With V trimmed by 0 bases and J by 7 bases, 6 bases remained unmatched. Germline V gene sequence: CDR1 SGHNT, CDR2 YYREEE (reference sequence). The CDR3 length is 16 residues. The CDR3 spells CASSLGGQGYNSPLHF. The CDR3 bases are TGTGCCAGCAGCTTGGGAGGACAGGGCTACAATTCACCCCTCCACTTT. Variable domain in full (rest from reference TRBV5-4 and TRBJ1-6): ETGVTQSPTHLIKTRGQQVTLRCSSQSGHNTVSWYQQALGQGPQFIFQYYREEENGRGNFPPRFSGLQFPNYSSELNVNALELDDSALYLCASSLGGQGYNSPLHFGNGTRLTVT.

The CDR3 bases are TGTGCCAGCACCCTGACAGACCTGAACACTGAAGCTTTCTTT. Its translation is CASTLTDLNTEAFF. V gene TRBV11-2 combines with J gene TRBJ1-1; maybe TRBD1 (5 bases). The CDR3 extends over 14 amino acids. V lost 7 bases and J lost 0, with 12 bases in between. Germline V gene sequence: CDR1 SGHAT, CDR2 FQNNGV.

The CDR3 DNA is TGTGCCAGCAGCTTAGATGGGGGACAGGGTGAAAACACTGAAGCTTTCTTT. Amino acid sequence: CASSLDGGQGENTEAFF. The chain carries TRBV7-9 and TRBJ1-1, with 9 bases identical to TRBD1. J lost 2 bases, V lost 1 base, and 8 bases had no gene match. CDR3 length: 17 amino acids. The germline V gene has CDR1 SEHNR and CDR2 FQNEAQ (reference sequence).

The chain couples TRBV19 to TRBJ2-2; 9 nucleotides agree with TRBD2. CDR1 and CDR2 from the germline V gene are LNHDA and SQIVND (reference sequence). Losses at the gene ends were 6 bases for V and 4 bases for J; bases not matched to a gene: 6. The CDR3 spans 15 residues. The chain's CDR3 is CASRGVAGATGELFF. The DNA of the CDR3 is TGTGCCAGTAGAGGGGTAGCGGGGGCCACCGGGGAGCTGTTTTTT. Supplemented by reference TRBV19 and TRBJ2-2, the full variable domain reads DGGITQSPKYLFRKEGQNVTLSCEQNLNHDAMYWYRQDPGQGLRLIYYSQIVNDFQKGDIAEGYSVSREKKESFPLTVTSAQKNPTAFYLCASRGVAGATGELFFGEGSRLTVL.

The CDR3 loop reads CASSLVGQETQYF. DNA for the CDR3: TGTGCCAGCAGCTTGGTTGGGCAGGAGACCCAGTACTTC. The rearrangement joins TRBV5-4 to TRBJ2-5, with D unclear. CDR3 length: 13 residues. The ends were cut back, 0 bases at V and 5 bases at J, with 8 bases in the middle. Germline loops: CDR1 SGHNT, CDR2 YYREEE (reference sequence).

The chain combines TRBV18 with TRBJ1-4; 7 bases map to TRBD1. CDR1 and CDR2 from the germline V gene are KGHSH and LQKENI. The CDR3 length is 14 residues. V lost 6 bases and J lost 8; bases outside the gene matches: 9. CDR3 coding DNA: TGTGCCAGCTCCCTCGACAGGGTTGCGGAAAAACTGTTTTTT. Amino acids: CASSLDRVAEKLFF.

This rearrangement joins TRBV19 to TRBJ1-4, with a weak D call TRBD1 (5 bases). The CDR3 is 14 residues long. Looked up from germline, CDR1 is LNHDA and CDR2 is SQIVND (reference sequence). CDR3: CNVTDSGTNEKLFF. The CDR3 nucleotides read TGTAACGTGACAGATAGTGGGACTAATGAAAAACTGTTTTTT. The full variable domain, in which reference TRBV19 and TRBJ1-4 provide the parts outside the CDR3, is DGGITQSPKYLFRKEGQNVTLSCEQNLNHDAMYWYRQDPGQGLRLIYYSQIVNDFQKGDIAEGYSVSREKKESFPLTVTSAQKNPTAFYLCNVTDSGTNEKLFFGSGTQLSVL.

The chain is built from TRBV19 and TRBJ1-2; D is undetermined. V lost 3 bases, J lost 7 bases, and 9 bases lay in between. Germline values: CDR1 LNHDA, CDR2 SQIVND (reference sequence). The CDR3 length is 12 residues. The CDR3 bases are TGTGCCAGTAGTATCGGGGATGGTGGCTACACCTTC. Translation: CASSIGDGGYTF.

In its sample, this clone was seen once. This rearrangement joins TRBV7-6 to TRBJ2-2; 9 nucleotides match TRBD2. Trimming removed 4 bases from V and 1 base from J; junction bases left unmatched: 10. Germline V gene data show CDR1 as SGHVS and CDR2 as FNYEAQ. The length of the CDR3 is 18 residues. The CDR3 loop reads CASSSHLPSGENTGELFF. In DNA form, the CDR3 reads TGTGCCAGCAGCTCCCACCTTCCTAGCGGGGAGAACACCGGGGAGCTGTTTTTT.

The chain combines TRBV6-5 with TRBJ2-7; no reliable D call. The CDR3 totals 16 residues. Trimming took 0 bases from V and 0 from J, leaving 12 bases between them. The V gene's germline CDR1 is MNHEY and CDR2 SVGAGI. DNA of the CDR3: TGTGCCAGCAGTTACTCGAGGCAGACCGGCTCCTACGAGCAGTACTTC. This translates into CASSYSRQTGSYEQYF.

The chain uses TRBV5-3 and TRBJ1-1, with 8 positions matching TRBD1. TRBV5-3 is sorted into the ORF group, with uncertain function. The V and J ends lost 4 bases and 4 bases, in that order; junction bases with no gene match: 15. CDR3 size: 17 residues. The CDR3 region is CARSPGTGNQYSTEAFF. Here the CDR3 DNA reads TGTGCCAGAAGCCCCGGGACAGGAAACCAGTACTCCACTGAAGCTTTCTTT.

The chain joins TRBV6-6 to TRBJ1-1; tentative D call: TRBD1 (5 bases). Germline CDR1 and CDR2: MNHNY and SVGAGI (reference sequence). This CDR3 contains 13 residues. Trimming took 7 bases from V and 3 from J, leaving 12 bases between them. The CDR3 reads CASTKDTYTEAFF. DNA of the CDR3: TGTGCCAGCACTAAGGACACCTACACTGAAGCTTTCTTT.

The chain is built from TRBV28 and TRBJ2-2; 7 nucleotides agree with TRBD1. This CDR3 contains 15 residues. V was clipped by 7 bases and J by 3 bases; unmatched bases: 8. Germline CDR1 and CDR2: MDHEN and SYDVKM. The CDR3, as DNA: TGTGCCAGCAAAGAAGGGGGCCCGGACACCGGGGAGCTGTTTTTT. It yields the protein CASKEGGPDTGELFF.

V gene TRBV12-3 or TRBV12-4 combines with J gene TRBJ1-2; D perhaps matches TRBD1 (5 bases). The germline V and J ends were trimmed by 3 bases and 10 bases, with 9 bases remaining between them. CDR3 length: 11 residues. In DNA, the CDR3 is TGTGCCAGCAGTTTTACAGGATTCTACACCTTC. This encodes CASSFTGFYTF.